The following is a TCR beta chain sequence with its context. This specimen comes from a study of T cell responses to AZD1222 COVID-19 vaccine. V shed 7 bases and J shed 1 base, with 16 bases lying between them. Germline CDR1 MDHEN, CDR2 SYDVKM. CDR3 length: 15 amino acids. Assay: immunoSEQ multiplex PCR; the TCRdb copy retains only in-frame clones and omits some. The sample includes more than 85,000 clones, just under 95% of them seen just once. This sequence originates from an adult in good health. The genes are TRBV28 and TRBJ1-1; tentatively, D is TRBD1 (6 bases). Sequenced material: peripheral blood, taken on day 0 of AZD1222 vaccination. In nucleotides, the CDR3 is TGTGCCAGCACCTTGCAGGGGATGGGGAACACTGAAGCTTTCTTT. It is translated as CASTLQGMGNTEAFF.